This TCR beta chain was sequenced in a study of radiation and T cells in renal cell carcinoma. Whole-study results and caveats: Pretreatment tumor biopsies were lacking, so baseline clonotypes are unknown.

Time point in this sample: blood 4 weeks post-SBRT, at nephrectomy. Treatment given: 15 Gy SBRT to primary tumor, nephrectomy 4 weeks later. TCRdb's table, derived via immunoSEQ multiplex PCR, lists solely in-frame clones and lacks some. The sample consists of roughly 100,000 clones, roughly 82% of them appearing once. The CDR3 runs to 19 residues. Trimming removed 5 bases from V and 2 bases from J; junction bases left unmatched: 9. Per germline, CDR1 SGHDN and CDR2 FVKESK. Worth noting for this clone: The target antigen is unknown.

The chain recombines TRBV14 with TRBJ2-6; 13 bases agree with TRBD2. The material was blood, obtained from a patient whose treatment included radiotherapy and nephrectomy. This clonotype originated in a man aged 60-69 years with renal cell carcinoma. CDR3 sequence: CASSVNLLAGGTGANVLTF. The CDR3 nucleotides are TGTGCCAGCAGCGTCAACCTACTAGCGGGAGGGACTGGGGCCAACGTCCTGACTTTC.